The clone carrying this TCR beta chain is labeled medium-sized. The sample originates from a study of liver allograft versus peripheral blood T cells. About the study: Intrahepatic T cell receptor repertoires from transplanted livers were compared against repertoires in recipients' peripheral blood.

The trim removed 1 base at V and 4 bases at J, leaving 13 bases unmatched. CDR1 and CDR2 from the germline V gene are LNHDA and SQIVND (reference sequence). The length of the CDR3 is 18 residues. TCRdb fed the reads into MiXCR, producing one record per CDR3 protein. The sample has over 10,000 distinct CDR3 sequences; approximately 17% are singletons. The source of this sequence is a human patient who had a liver transplant. Some T cells may be graft donor cells. V is TRBV19 and J is TRBJ2-1; 7 bases match TRBD2. This CDR3 is CASSIARLAPGGYNEQFF. In DNA, the CDR3 is TGTGCCAGTAGTATAGCCCGTCTAGCGCCCGGGGGGTACAATGAGCAGTTCTTC.